These 19 T cell receptor beta chains originate from one sample sequenced in a study of blood T cell repertoires in COVID-19. The method was immunoSEQ multiplex PCR; TCRdb's version includes in-frame clones alone and lacks a portion of them. The sample lists hundreds of thousands of clones, 70% to 90% occurring once. Source material: peripheral blood. These receptors came from a woman aged 45-59 years with COVID-19, enrolled during active disease.

The J gene is TRBJ2-5, the V gene TRBV20-1, with 8 bases fitting TRBD1. CDR3 size: 15 residues. Germline-derived CDR1 and CDR2 are DFQATT and SNEGSKA (reference sequence). J lost 4 bases, V lost 3 bases, and 10 bases had no gene match. The CDR3 DNA reads as TGCAGTGCTAGTCTCAGGACAGGGCGGAGAGAGACCCAGTACTTC. Its translation is CSASLRTGRRETQYF.

V usage is TRBV6-4 and J usage is TRBJ2-3; 10 bases match TRBD2. The CDR3 is made up of 16 amino acids. V trimming: 5 bases; J trimming: 5 bases; junction bases outside the gene matches: 10. The germline V gene encodes CDR1 MRHNA and CDR2 SNTAGT. DNA for the CDR3: TGTGCCAGCAGTTCCCTAGCGGGGGAAGGAGGAGATACGCAGTATTTT. It codes for CASSSLAGEGGDTQYF.

The gene calls are TRBV6-5 and TRBJ1-1; 7 bases are shared with TRBD1. Germline assignment: CDR1 MNHEY and CDR2 SVGAGI. V was pared by 6 bases and J by 8 bases, with 6 bases of the junction left unmatched. This CDR3 contains 12 residues. The CDR3, as DNA: TGTGCCAGCAGGTCGGGACAGTTAGAAGCTTTCTTT. This sequence encodes CASRSGQLEAFF.

This clone appeared a few times. V gene TRBV29-1 combines with J gene TRBJ1-2; D is unclear. Germline lookup yields CDR1 SQVTM and CDR2 ANQGSEA. The CDR3 is 12 amino acids. Trimming left V 3 bases short and J 4 bases short, with 9 bases between. This CDR3 is CSVETLGYGYTF. In DNA, the CDR3 is TGCAGCGTTGAGACTTTAGGCTATGGCTACACCTTC.

The V and J genes are TRBV28 and TRBJ1-2, with D possibly matching TRBD1 (6 bases). Trimming stripped 7 bases from V and 8 bases from J, with 17 bases between. The germline CDR1 and CDR2 sequences are MDHEN and SYDVKM. The CDR3 runs 13 residues. The CDR3 nucleotides are TGTGCCAGCAACCCCGGGGGGGGGCACGGCTACACCTTC. It translates to CASNPGGGHGYTF.

The V and J genes are TRBV10-3 and TRBJ1-6, with 7 bases identical to TRBD1. Unmatched junction bases numbered 11, after V lost 10 bases and J lost 8 bases. The CDR3 is 14 residues long. Germline-derived CDR1 and CDR2 are ENHRY and SYGVKD. The CDR3 region has the DNA TGTGCCACTAGGGTTACAGGGGTTGATTCACCCCTCCACTTT. Amino acid sequence: CATRVTGVDSPLHF.

This clone was observed once. The rearrangement links TRBV5-6 to TRBJ2-2, with D possibly TRBD1 on 6 matching bases. The V gene's germline CDR1 is SGHDT and CDR2 YYEEEE. The V end lost 0 bases, the J end lost 1 base, and 10 bases lay between the germline ends. The CDR3 length is 16 residues. The CDR3 DNA is TGTGCCAGCAGCTTGGTAGGACAGCTGAACACCGGGGAGCTGTTTTTT. Residues: CASSLVGQLNTGELFF.

The chain couples TRBV5-1 to TRBJ1-2; 7 nucleotides agree with TRBD1. V was pared by 4 bases and J by 6 bases, with 6 bases of the junction left unmatched. Per the germline V gene, CDR1 is SGHRS and CDR2 is YFSETQ. The CDR3 is made up of 13 amino acids. CDR3 sequence (DNA): TGCGCCAGCAGCCCGACAGGGAAGAATGGCTACACCTTC. Encoded protein: CASSPTGKNGYTF.

V usage is TRBV16 and J usage is TRBJ1-6, with D hard to call. CDR3 length: 15 residues. Germline loops: CDR1 KGHSY, CDR2 FQNENV. Between the trimmed V and J ends, which lost 0 bases and 9 bases, there was a span of 12 bases. The CDR3 here is CASSQSGRGGSPLHF. CDR3 coding DNA: TGTGCCAGCAGCCAATCGGGTCGAGGTGGTTCACCCCTCCACTTT.

This rearrangement joins TRBV12-3 or TRBV12-4 to TRBJ1-2; no firm D call. Between the trimmed V and J ends, which lost 3 bases and 4 bases, there was a span of 6 bases. CDR3 length equals 12 residues. The CDR3 reads CASSFDIYGYTF. The DNA for the CDR3 is TGTGCCAGCAGTTTCGACATCTATGGCTACACCTTC.

This sequence joins TRBV6-5 and TRBJ1-2; 12 bases match TRBD1. Germline CDR1 MNHEY, CDR2 SVGAGI. The length of the CDR3 is 14 residues. V lost 6 bases to trimming and J lost 8 bases; unmatched junction nucleotides: 7. As DNA, the CDR3 is TGTGCCAGCAGCCGGGGACAGGGGGCGGTCGGCTACACCTTC. Translation gives CASSRGQGAVGYTF.

On this clone: This sample also contains other DNA sequences that code for the same CDR3. The rearrangement links TRBV30 to TRBJ1-3, with D perhaps TRBD1 (6 bases). This CDR3 has 14 amino acids. The V end lost 0 bases, the J end lost 2 bases, and 8 bases lay between the germline ends. CDR1 GTSNPN and CDR2 SVGIG come from the germline V gene (reference sequence). The DNA for the CDR3 is TGTGCCTGGAGTGTAGGGGGGGCTGGAAACACCATATATTTT. As protein: CAWSVGGAGNTIYF.

The rearrangement joins TRBV7-9 to TRBJ1-5; no clear D. CDR1 and CDR2 from the germline V gene are SEHNR and FQNEAQ (reference sequence). There are 13 residues in the CDR3. V shed 3 bases and J shed 7 bases, with 10 bases lying between them. The CDR3 DNA reads TGTGCCAGCAGCTTGCTGTCCGGGCAGCCCCAGCATTTT. Translation gives CASSLLSGQPQHF.

The V and J genes are TRBV9 and TRBJ2-2, with a possible D match to TRBD2 (6 bases). There are 16 residues in the CDR3. Germline V lookup: CDR1 SGDLS, CDR2 YYNGEE. V was trimmed by 0 bases and J by 1 base, leaving 10 bases between them. The CDR3 nucleotides read TGTGCCAGCAGCGTAGCTCCGGAGGGGAACACCGGGGAGCTGTTTTTT. Protein product: CASSVAPEGNTGELFF.

J is TRBJ1-4 and V is TRBV30; a possible D gene is TRBD1 (5 bases). CDR1 is GTSNPN and CDR2 is SVGIG in the germline V gene (reference sequence). This CDR3 is built from 13 residues. V was pared by 2 bases and J by 8 bases, with 12 bases between. Written as DNA, the CDR3 is TGTGCCTGGAGTCGAAGGCAGGGCGAAAAACTGTTTTTT. Translated, it gives CAWSRRQGEKLFF.

This clone appeared a single time. The CDR3 here is CASSSGTVISGANVLTF. The CDR3 nucleotides are TGTGCCAGCAGCTCCGGGACAGTGATCTCTGGGGCCAACGTCCTGACTTTC. This sequence joins TRBV5-4 and TRBJ2-6; 7 bases agree with TRBD1. V lost 3 bases to trimming and J lost 0 bases; unmatched junction nucleotides: 6. The CDR3 totals 17 residues. Germline V gives CDR1 SGHNT, CDR2 YYREEE (reference sequence). The full variable domain, in which reference TRBV5-4 and TRBJ2-6 provide the parts outside the CDR3, is ETGVTQSPTHLIKTRGQQVTLRCSSQSGHNTVSWYQQALGQGPQFIFQYYREEENGRGNFPPRFSGLQFPNYSSELNVNALELDDSALYLCASSSGTVISGANVLTFGAGSRLTVL.

In DNA form, the CDR3 reads TGCGCCAGCGCCGAACAGGGGTTGGGGACTGAAGCTTTCTTT. Protein product: CASAEQGLGTEAFF. V usage is TRBV5-1 and J usage is TRBJ1-1, with 7 bases fitting TRBD1. The CDR3 spans 14 residues. Germline CDR1 is SGHRS and CDR2 is YFSETQ. Germline trimming cut 7 bases from V and 5 bases from J; bases unmatched to any gene: 11.

The rearrangement uses TRBV4-1 and TRBJ1-3; 8 nucleotides agree with TRBD1. CDR3 size: 15 residues. From germline, CDR1 is MGHRA and CDR2 YSYEKL. Trimming took 4 bases from V and 9 from J; bases not matched to a gene: 11. The CDR3 sequence is CASSRGTGNLSTIYF. The CDR3 DNA is TGCGCCAGCAGCCGAGGGACAGGCAATTTGTCCACCATATATTTT.

The chain couples TRBV10-3 to TRBJ1-1; 7 bases are shared with TRBD1. This CDR3 spans 16 amino acids. Trimming cost V 5 bases and J 2 bases; bases outside gene matches: 11. Germline V gene sequence: CDR1 ENHRY, CDR2 SYGVKD. In nucleotides, the CDR3 is TGTGCCATCAGTCGAGACAGGGCCGTCCGAAACACTGAAGCTTTCTTT. Encoded protein: CAISRDRAVRNTEAFF.